These 21 T cell receptor beta chains originate from one sample sequenced in a study of cytomegalovirus exposure and HLA in healthy donors. PCR involved 60 Vbeta and 13 Jbeta primers. Libraries were prepared by immunoSEQ multiplex PCR; TCRdb keeps only in-frame clonotypes and omits some of them. The sample comprises over 50,000 clones, under 85% of which are singletons, and approximately 50% rests with the top ten. What was sequenced was PBMCs. The receptors shown here come from a man aged 45-65 years in good health and CMV-seropositive.

This chain connects TRBV28 to TRBJ1-2, with D maybe TRBD1 (6 bases). The ends were cut back, 6 bases at V and 5 bases at J, with 19 bases in the middle. From germline, CDR1 is MDHEN and CDR2 SYDVKM. CDR3 size: 15 residues. The CDR3 DNA is TGTGCCAGCAGCCTAGCTGGGGGGGGCGCTTATGGCTACACCTTC. Encoded protein: CASSLAGGGAYGYTF.

This chain connects TRBV5-5 to TRBJ2-7; 9 bases are shared with TRBD1. The germline V gene encodes CDR1 SGHKS and CDR2 YYEKEE (reference sequence). V lost 4 bases, J lost 4 bases, and 9 bases stayed unmatched. The CDR3 spans 15 residues. DNA for the CDR3: TGTGCCAGCAGCCCCCCCGGGACAGGGATATACGAGCAGTACTTC. Amino acids: CASSPPGTGIYEQYF.

V is TRBV15 and J is TRBJ2-3; 7 bases agree with TRBD2. The CDR3 spans 15 residues. The germline V gene has CDR1 LNHNV and CDR2 YYDKDF (reference sequence). Losses at the gene ends were 5 bases for V and 0 bases for J; bases not matched to a gene: 5. The CDR3 spells CATSGGEPSTDTQYF. CDR3 sequence (DNA): TGTGCCACCAGCGGGGGGGAACCGAGCACAGATACGCAGTATTTT.

V usage is TRBV10-3 and J usage is TRBJ2-5, with a possible D match to TRBD2 (6 bases). CDR3 length equals 14 residues. Germline V gene sequence: CDR1 ENHRY, CDR2 SYGVKD. Deletions cut 4 bases from V and 5 bases from J, with 14 bases between. In DNA, the CDR3 is TGTGCCATCAGTGCCGGGGGTAGTAGGGAGACCCAGTACTTC. Its translation is CAISAGGSRETQYF.

The V and J genes are TRBV6-1 and TRBJ1-1, with D hard to call. CDR1 MNHNS and CDR2 SASEGT come from the germline V gene. This CDR3 has 13 residues. Trimming stripped 5 bases from V and 0 bases from J, with 7 bases between. CDR3 amino acids: CASSLQMNTEAFF. CDR3 coding DNA: TGTGCCAGCAGTTTACAGATGAACACTGAAGCTTTCTTT.

V is TRBV27 and J is TRBJ2-4; tentatively, D is TRBD1 (6 bases). The CDR3 has 14 residues. Looked up from germline, CDR1 is MNHEY and CDR2 is SMNVEV (reference sequence). The germline V and J ends were trimmed by 7 bases and 3 bases, with 13 bases remaining between them. CDR3 sequence (DNA): TGTGCCAGCACCGAACAGGGTGGCAAAAACATTCAGTACTTC. Protein sequence: CASTEQGGKNIQYF.

This clone was seen a few times. The rearrangement joins TRBV18 to TRBJ1-4; D gene ambiguous. CDR3 length: 17 residues. V was cut by 5 bases and J by 3 bases, with 19 bases left in between. The V gene's germline CDR1 is KGHSH and CDR2 LQKENI. The CDR3 loop is CASSTLRGGPANEKLFF. The CDR3 DNA follows: TGTGCCAGCTCAACCCTCCGGGGAGGACCGGCTAATGAAAAACTGTTTTTT.

The chain employs TRBV9 and TRBJ1-2; 9 positions match TRBD1. Germline CDR1 and CDR2: SGDLS and YYNGEE. The CDR3 extends over 14 amino acids. V shed 2 bases, J shed 7 bases, and the junction held 6 bases outside the gene matches. CDR3 loop: CASSVYSDRGGYTF. The CDR3 DNA sequence: TGTGCCAGCAGCGTCTACTCGGACAGGGGTGGCTACACCTTC.

This clone has just one count. The sample contains more than one DNA sequence encoding this CDR3. The chain carries TRBV11-2 and TRBJ2-7; 7 bases align to TRBD2. The V gene's germline CDR1 is SGHAT and CDR2 FQNNGV. This CDR3 has 14 amino acids. V trimming: 1 base; J trimming: 1 base; junction bases outside the gene matches: 1. The CDR3 DNA follows: TGTGCCAGCAGCTTAGGCGGGGGATCCTACGAGCAGTACTTC. As protein: CASSLGGGSYEQYF.

This clone was picked up one time. This CDR3 is CASTGLAGETQYF. CDR3 DNA sequence: TGTGCCAGCACCGGACTAGCGGGAGAGACCCAGTACTTC. The V gene is TRBV11-2, the J gene TRBJ2-5, with 11 bases identical to TRBD2. CDR1 and CDR2 (germline): SGHAT, FQNNGV. The CDR3 covers 13 residues. V shed 7 bases, J shed 4 bases, and the junction held 2 bases outside the gene matches.

Points on this clone: The junction departs from germline at one end; a sequencing error may be responsible. The gene calls are TRBV5-6 and TRBJ1-1; D perhaps matches TRBD1 (6 bases). Germline lookup yields CDR1 SGHDT and CDR2 YYEEEE. There are 15 residues in the CDR3. The CDR3 spells CASRPPRGAKTEAIF. In nucleotides, the CDR3 is TGTGCCAGCCGTCCACCCAGGGGCGCGAAGACTGAAGCTATCTTT.

This clone was observed a single time. The CDR3 region has the DNA TGTGCCAGCAGCTTAGAACCAGGGACTGGTTATGGCTACACCTTC. Translating gives CASSLEPGTGYGYTF. The chain couples TRBV11-2 to TRBJ1-2; a possible D gene is TRBD1 (5 bases). The CDR3 contains 15 residues. Per germline, CDR1 SGHAT and CDR2 FQNNGV. Trimming shortened V by 0 bases and J by 5 bases, and 13 bases separated the two germline ends.

The V call is TRBV9, the J call TRBJ1-2; TRBD1 matches at 7 bases. Germline-derived CDR1 and CDR2 are SGDLS and YYNGEE. The CDR3 covers 14 residues. V gave up 3 bases and J gave up 4 bases; unmatched junction bases: 6. The CDR3, as DNA: TGTGCCAGCAGCGCGGGACAGACACTCTATGGCTACACCTTC. The encoded protein is CASSAGQTLYGYTF.

The V gene is TRBV6-6, the J gene TRBJ1-1, with D maybe TRBD1 (5 bases). Germline-derived CDR1 and CDR2 are MNHNY and SVGAGI (reference sequence). Trimming stripped 6 bases from V and 5 bases from J, with 16 bases between. This CDR3 has 14 residues. The CDR3: CASRRGPGGTEAFF. The CDR3 DNA reads as TGTGCCAGCAGAAGGGGCCCGGGGGGGACTGAAGCTTTCTTT.

The CDR3: CASSLDGGGRADTQYF. The CDR3 coding sequence is TGCGCCAGCAGCTTGGACGGGGGGGGAAGGGCAGATACGCAGTATTTT. This chain joins TRBV5-1 and TRBJ2-3; 8 nucleotides align to TRBD2. This CDR3 contains 16 residues. CDR1 SGHRS and CDR2 YFSETQ come from the germline V gene. V lost 0 bases and J lost 4; bases outside the gene matches: 7.

This clone was counted only a few times. This chain links TRBV19 with TRBJ2-5; tentative D call: TRBD1 (7 bases). With 6 bases removed from V and 4 bases from J, the gap between germline ends came to 9 bases. The CDR3 sequence is 12 residues long. Per germline, CDR1 LNHDA and CDR2 SQIVND (reference sequence). CDR3 region: CASRQGGETQYF. The CDR3, as DNA: TGTGCCAGTAGGCAGGGGGGAGAGACCCAGTACTTC.

The chain is built from TRBV6-5 and TRBJ2-7, with 9 positions matching TRBD2. The V gene's germline CDR1 is MNHEY and CDR2 SVGAGI. The CDR3 length is 15 residues. J was trimmed by 1 base and V by 2 bases; bases with no gene match: 3. The CDR3 protein is CASSYTAGGSYEQYF. CDR3 sequence (DNA): TGTGCCAGCAGTTACACGGCGGGAGGGTCCTACGAGCAGTACTTC.

CDR3 coding DNA: TGTGCCAGCAGTTTCCAGAATCAGCCCCAGCATTTT. Translation gives CASSFQNQPQHF. This chain uses TRBV28 with TRBJ1-5; no firm D call. This CDR3 comprises 12 residues. V was shortened by 3 bases and J by 4 bases, with 4 bases between the two germline ends. Germline lookup yields CDR1 MDHEN and CDR2 SYDVKM.

The chain recombines TRBV18 with TRBJ1-1; tentative D call: TRBD1 (5 bases). The CDR3 length is 13 residues. Germline values: CDR1 KGHSH, CDR2 LQKENI. Between the trimmed V and J ends, which lost 0 bases and 7 bases, there was a span of 9 bases. The CDR3 region is CASSPPKGNEAFF. In DNA form, the CDR3 reads TGTGCCAGCTCACCACCCAAGGGGAATGAAGCTTTCTTT.

The chain has TRBV30 and TRBJ2-5, with 9 nucleotides matching TRBD2. Unmatched junction bases numbered 7, after V lost 0 bases and J lost 5 bases. Germline V lookup: CDR1 GTSNPN, CDR2 SVGIG (reference sequence). This CDR3 has 15 residues. The DNA of the CDR3 is TGTGCCTGGAGTGTATTAGCGGGGGCGGGGGAGACCCAGTACTTC. Translated: CAWSVLAGAGETQYF.

This chain joins TRBV5-4 and TRBJ2-1; D gene unclear. CDR1 and CDR2 (germline): SGHNT, YYREEE (reference sequence). Trimming removed 0 bases at V and 4 bases at J, with 5 bases between. This CDR3 has 13 residues. The CDR3 spells CASSLDSYNEQFF. Here the CDR3 DNA reads TGTGCCAGCAGCTTGGACAGTTACAATGAGCAGTTCTTC.